These 31 T cell receptor beta chains originate from one sample sequenced in a study of response to subunit inactivated influenza vaccine. MiXCR was run by TCRdb on the RT-PCR reads, yielding one entry per CDR3 protein. Of 500,000 to 600,000 distinct CDR3 sequences in the sample, less than 8% were seen once. The sample was PBMCs from blood, taken around 25 months after vaccination. All receptors derive from a man between 50 and 69 years old who received an inactivated influenza vaccine.

This clonotype has ten or more counts. J is TRBJ2-2 and V is TRBV5-1; the D gene is possibly TRBD1 (6 bases). Looked up from germline, CDR1 is SGHRS and CDR2 is YFSETQ. The CDR3 consists of 15 residues. V was cut by 4 bases and J by 4 bases, with 14 bases left in between. CDR3 DNA: TGCGCCAGCAGCATCGGACAGTTTAGCACCGGGGAGCTGTTTTTT. Amino acid sequence: CASSIGQFSTGELFF.

This clonotype was seen a handful of times. This rearrangement joins TRBV10-2 to TRBJ1-2; tentative D call: TRBD1 (5 bases). The CDR3 is made up of 13 amino acids. The V and J ends lost 3 bases and 6 bases respectively, with 11 bases between them. From germline, CDR1 is WSHSY and CDR2 SAAADI. The chain's CDR3 is CASSDFGDDGYTF. In DNA, the CDR3 is TGCGCCAGCAGTGATTTCGGGGACGATGGCTACACCTTC.

This clonotype has only a few counts. The chain combines TRBV7-9 with TRBJ1-4; maybe TRBD1 (6 bases). Looked up from germline, CDR1 is SEHNR and CDR2 is FQNEAQ (reference sequence). CDR3 length equals 15 residues. V lost 5 bases and J 7 bases, leaving 17 bases between the germline ends. This CDR3 reads CASSPGTLEGEKLFF. The CDR3 DNA reads as TGTGCCAGCAGCCCCGGGACACTCGAGGGTGAAAAACTGTTTTTT.

This clonotype has at least ten counts. This chain joins TRBV5-8 and TRBJ2-7, with TRBD1 identical over 8 bases. CDR1 is SGHTS, CDR2 YDEGEE, per germline. The J segment lost 0 bases and the V segment lost 2 bases, leaving 4 bases of the junction unmatched. This CDR3 contains 15 residues. The CDR3: CASSFQGAYSYEQYF. CDR3 sequence (DNA): TGTGCCAGCAGCTTCCAGGGGGCCTACTCCTACGAGCAGTACTTC.

The chain has TRBV10-3 and TRBJ1-5; possibly TRBD1 for D (6 bases). Germline CDR1 ENHRY, CDR2 SYGVKD. The CDR3 is made up of 15 amino acids. Trimming cost V 4 bases and J 3 bases, with 13 bases left between them. The CDR3 spells CAISGGTNYNQPQHF. For the CDR3, the DNA is TGTGCCATCAGTGGCGGGACAAACTACAATCAGCCCCAGCATTTT.

There are a few counts of this clonotype. The J gene is TRBJ2-1, the V gene TRBV7-9; D is unresolved. V was trimmed by 6 bases and J by 7 bases, leaving 16 bases between them. Germline V gene sequence: CDR1 SEHNR, CDR2 FQNEAQ (reference sequence). This CDR3 comprises 14 residues. The CDR3 DNA reads TGTGCCAGCAGTCAATTACTGTATGGGAATGAGCAGTTCTTC. Translated: CASSQLLYGNEQFF.

This clonotype appeared a few times. V is TRBV21-1 and J is TRBJ1-1. TRBV21-1 is noted as a pseudogene. The CDR3 runs to 14 residues. The CDR3 here is CASSIKRLGTEAFF. CDR3 DNA sequence: TGTGCCAGCAGCATCAAGAGATTGGGCACTGAAGCTTTCTTT.

This clonotype was found many times. This CDR3 reads CASSKWGLAGGPSSYNEQFF. The CDR3 nucleotides are TGTGCCAGCAGCAAATGGGGACTAGCGGGAGGGCCGAGCTCCTACAATGAGCAGTTCTTC. The chain uses TRBV21-1 and TRBJ2-1; the table's D gene call, TRBD2, was not cross checked with the DNA. TRBV21-1 is a pseudogene segment. The CDR3 loop spans 20 amino acids.

This clonotype was counted ten times or more. The CDR3 sequence: CASSLSSPDYEQYF. CDR3 nucleotide sequence: TGTGCCAGCAGTTTATCCTCACCGGACTACGAGCAGTACTTC. This sequence joins TRBV12-3 or TRBV12-4 and TRBJ2-7; D call uncertain. Trimming took 2 bases from V and 3 from J, leaving 11 bases between them. The length of the CDR3 is 14 residues.

This clonotype was found once. At one boundary the junction diverges from the germline segment, which might be a read error. The chain recombines TRBV18 with TRBJ2-5; the D gene is possibly TRBD1 (6 bases). Looked up from germline, CDR1 is KGHSH and CDR2 is LQKENI. This CDR3 has 15 amino acids. This chain's CDR3 is CGSSPTTGIQETQYF. The CDR3 nucleotides read TGTGGCAGCTCACCAACCACAGGGATTCAGGAGACCCAGTATTTC.

The J gene is TRBJ1-2, the V gene TRBV25-1, with 11 nucleotides matching TRBD1. The V and J ends lost 8 bases and 10 bases, in that order; junction bases with no gene match: 6. CDR3 length equals 12 residues. Germline CDR1 is MGHDK and CDR2 is SYGVNS. Written as DNA, the CDR3 is TGTGCCAGCCGATGGACAGGGGGCCTCTACACCTTC. Its translation is CASRWTGGLYTF.

This clonotype has a handful of counts. The chain is built from TRBV10-3 and TRBJ2-4, with TRBD1 matching 7 bases. This CDR3 region has 16 residues. The ends lost 2 bases at V and 2 bases at J; junction bases unmatched: 6. Germline lookup yields CDR1 ENHRY and CDR2 SYGVKD. The CDR3: CAISEMAGGTKNIQYF. The CDR3 bases are TGTGCCATCAGTGAGATGGCAGGGGGAACCAAAAACATTCAGTACTTC.

V and J are TRBV9 and TRBJ1-2, with a tentative D call TRBD1 (6 bases). V was pared by 3 bases and J by 8 bases, with 14 bases between. CDR1 is SGDLS, CDR2 YYNGEE, per germline. The CDR3 is made up of 13 amino acids. CDR3 loop: CASSEGGAGGYTF. Here the CDR3 DNA reads TGTGCCAGCAGCGAGGGGGGGGCTGGGGGCTACACCTTC.

J is TRBJ2-5 and V is TRBV7-9, with D perhaps matching TRBD1 (6 bases). Germline lookup yields CDR1 SEHNR and CDR2 FQNEAQ (reference sequence). This CDR3 comprises 13 residues. Trimming removed 7 bases from V and 1 base from J, with 10 bases in between. DNA of the CDR3: TGTGCCAGCACACAGGGTCTCCAAGAGACCCAGTACTTC. This translates into CASTQGLQETQYF. The variable domain in full, with the rest retrieved from reference TRBV7-9 and TRBJ2-5, is DTGVSQNPRHKITKRGQNVTFRCDPISEHNRLYWYRQTLGQGPEFLTYFQNEAQLEKSRLLSDRFSAERPKGSFSTLEIQRTEQGDSAMYLCASTQGLQETQYFGPGTRLLVL.

This clonotype appeared many times. The chain combines TRBV12-3 or TRBV12-4 with TRBJ1-2; D unclear. The V and J ends lost 5 bases and 7 bases respectively, with 11 bases between them. The CDR3 length is 12 residues. For the CDR3, the DNA is TGTGCCAGCAGTCCCGACGGCCTTGGCTACACCTTC. It specifies CASSPDGLGYTF.

This clonotype showed up many times. The V and J genes are TRBV7-2 and TRBJ2-2; D is perhaps TRBD2 (5 bases). This CDR3 is 17 amino acids long. V gave up 1 base and J gave up 3 bases, with 15 bases separating them. Germline V gene lookup returns CDR1 SGHTA and CDR2 FQGNSA. The CDR3 is CASSLGFFGDYTGELFF. The CDR3 DNA follows: TGTGCCAGCAGCTTAGGGTTTTTCGGGGATTACACCGGGGAGCTGTTTTTT.

Many counts were recorded for this clonotype. This chain links TRBV2 with TRBJ2-7; 10 bases are a match to TRBD1. Trimming removed 7 bases from V and 2 bases from J; junction bases left unmatched: 5. CDR3 length: 14 amino acids. Germline values: CDR1 SNHLY, CDR2 FYNNEI. The CDR3 is CASTRTGGTYEQYF. In DNA, the CDR3 is TGTGCCAGCACCAGGACAGGGGGAACCTACGAGCAGTACTTC.

This clonotype was counted between two and nine times. The chain employs TRBV5-1 and TRBJ2-3; 10 nucleotides match TRBD2. The germline gives CDR1 SGHRS, CDR2 YFSETQ. Trimming at V came to 4 bases and at J to 6 bases, leaving 8 bases not matched to a gene. The CDR3 loop spans 15 amino acids. CDR3 amino acids: CASSTTGLAWDTQYF. The CDR3 DNA is TGCGCCAGCAGCACAACGGGACTAGCGTGGGATACGCAGTATTTT.

This chain joins TRBV5-5 and TRBJ1-6, with D uncertain. Germline CDR1 and CDR2: SGHKS and YYEKEE (reference sequence). This CDR3 contains 14 residues. The V end was cut by 0 bases, the J end by 14 bases, with 15 bases between. The CDR3 nucleotides read TGTGCCAGCAGCTTGGATCGGTGGGAAGGGACCCTCCACTTT. Translation gives CASSLDRWEGTLHF.

This chain connects TRBV30 to TRBJ1-5, with D perhaps matching TRBD1 (5 bases). The CDR3 consists of 13 residues. V lost 2 bases and J 4 bases, leaving 9 bases between the germline ends. Germline V gene sequence: CDR1 GTSNPN, CDR2 SVGIG (reference sequence). The CDR3 reads CAWSPGPNQPQHF. CDR3 DNA sequence: TGTGCCTGGAGTCCAGGGCCAAATCAGCCCCAGCATTTT.

This clonotype has just a few counts. The chain joins TRBV4-1 to TRBJ2-7, with D possibly being TRBD2 (5 bases). Germline values: CDR1 MGHRA, CDR2 YSYEKL. The CDR3 is made up of 15 amino acids. Trimming left V 1 base short and J 4 bases short, with 14 bases between. The CDR3 sequence: CASSQVGLMDYEQYF. CDR3 nucleotide sequence: TGCGCCAGCAGCCAAGTTGGACTTATGGATTACGAGCAGTACTTC.

This clonotype has just a few counts. The chain combines TRBV20-1 with TRBJ2-3; 10 nucleotides match TRBD2. CDR3 length equals 14 residues. Germline CDR1 and CDR2: DFQATT and SNEGSKA (reference sequence). The DNA of the CDR3 is TGCAGCGGCGCACTAGCGGGAAGCACAGATACGCAGTATTTT. The encoded protein is CSGALAGSTDTQYF.

The V and J genes are TRBV20-1 and TRBJ1-1, with D hard to call. With 1 base removed from V and 0 bases from J, the gap between germline ends came to 9 bases. Looked up from germline, CDR1 is DFQATT and CDR2 is SNEGSKA (reference sequence). This CDR3 has 14 residues. The CDR3 bases are TGCAGTGCTAGAGTATTTGGGTTGAACACTGAAGCTTTCTTT. Translation gives CSARVFGLNTEAFF.

The gene calls are TRBV7-8 and TRBJ1-6, with D possibly being TRBD1 (6 bases). V lost 2 bases to trimming and J lost 10 bases, with 9 bases between them. Germline lookup yields CDR1 SGHVS and CDR2 FQNEAQ. This CDR3 is built from 13 residues. The CDR3 sequence is CASSLYRDSPLHF. The DNA for the CDR3 is TGTGCCAGCAGCTTATACAGGGACTCACCCCTCCACTTT.

This chain uses TRBV7-2 with TRBJ2-2; 10 bases fit TRBD2. The V segment lost 1 base and the J segment 1 base; nucleotides outside the gene matches: 0. In germline, CDR1 is SGHTA, CDR2 FQGNSA. The CDR3 consists of 16 residues. Here the CDR3 DNA reads TGTGCCAGCAGCTTAGTAGCGGGAGGGAACACCGGGGAGCTGTTTTTT. Its protein is CASSLVAGGNTGELFF.

This clonotype came up many times. The CDR3 sequence is CASSYPTVNTYNEQFF. The CDR3 DNA follows: TGTGCCAGCAGTTACCCGACAGTCAATACCTACAATGAGCAGTTCTTC. V and J are TRBV6-2 or TRBV6-3 and TRBJ2-1; TRBD1 might be the D (5 bases). The germline V and J ends were trimmed by 2 bases and 2 bases, with 13 bases remaining between them. Germline V gene lookup returns CDR1 MNHEY and CDR2 SVGEGT. CDR3 size: 16 residues.

The table lists this clonotype with many counts. The chain couples TRBV7-2 to TRBJ1-2; no clear D. This CDR3 has 14 residues. Germline values: CDR1 SGHTA, CDR2 FQGNSA. Deletions cut 5 bases from V and 5 bases from J, with 15 bases between. Here the CDR3 reads CASSPRQWGYGYTF. DNA for the CDR3: TGTGCCAGCAGCCCACGACAATGGGGTTATGGCTACACCTTC.

The table lists this clonotype with many counts. The rearrangement uses TRBV12-3 or TRBV12-4 and TRBJ1-2; possible D gene TRBD1, 5 bases. Trimming took 6 bases from V and 0 from J, leaving 14 bases between them. The CDR3 has 15 amino acids. The CDR3 loop reads CASRRGSSSNYGYTF. Written as DNA, the CDR3 is TGTGCCAGCAGAAGGGGATCCTCATCTAACTATGGCTACACCTTC.

This clonotype was detected many times. This chain joins TRBV4-1 and TRBJ2-7; the match to TRBD2 covers 7 bases. CDR1 and CDR2 from the germline V gene are MGHRA and YSYEKL. V was clipped by 2 bases and J by 6 bases; unmatched bases: 4. This CDR3 spans 13 amino acids. The CDR3 DNA follows: TGCGCCAGCAGCCAAATTCCGGGGGGCGAGCAGTACTTC. As protein: CASSQIPGGEQYF.

The V and J genes are TRBV18 and TRBJ2-1, with 8 bases that match TRBD2. Trimming at V came to 3 bases and at J to 6 bases, leaving 7 bases not matched to a gene. Germline V gene sequence: CDR1 KGHSH, CDR2 LQKENI. The CDR3 is 15 residues long. In nucleotides, the CDR3 is TGTGCCAGCTCACCTCCGGGACTAGGATCCAATGAGCAGTTCTTC. Amino acids: CASSPPGLGSNEQFF.

This clonotype showed up many times. The chain recombines TRBV21-1 with TRBJ2-7; the table gives TRBD1 as D, unverified against the DNA. TRBV21-1 is classified as a pseudogene. CDR3 size: 12 residues. This chain's CDR3 is CASSKGALRGYF. The CDR3, as DNA: TGTGCCAGCAGCAAAGGAGCGCTCCGGGGGTACTTC.